What follows are 3 T cell receptor beta chains derived from one specimen sequenced in a study of cytomegalovirus exposure and HLA in healthy donors. Here immunoSEQ multiplex PCR was the method, and the copy in TCRdb shows in-frame clones only, minus some. Seen here are about 150,000 clones, 75% to 90% observed once, and the top ten hold more than 20%. The specimen was PBMCs. These receptors were taken from a man younger than 35 in good health and CMV-seropositive.

The rearrangement links TRBV14 to TRBJ2-7; D call uncertain. The germline V and J ends were trimmed by 8 bases and 1 base, with 12 bases remaining between them. Germline assignment: CDR1 SGHDN and CDR2 FVKESK. The CDR3 loop spans 13 amino acids. The chain's CDR3 is CASREHDSYEQYF. The DNA for the CDR3 is TGTGCCAGCCGAGAGCATGATTCCTACGAGCAGTACTTC.

The chain carries TRBV4-3 and TRBJ1-2, with TRBD1 identical over 7 bases. Unmatched junction bases numbered 7, after V lost 0 bases and J lost 0 bases. In germline, CDR1 is LGHNA, CDR2 YSLEER. This CDR3 contains 17 residues. CDR3 region: CASSQDLSTGSNYGYTF. CDR3 sequence (DNA): TGCGCCAGCAGCCAAGATCTCTCGACAGGGTCTAACTATGGCTACACCTTC.

This chain joins TRBV9 and TRBJ2-7; the match to TRBD2 covers 8 bases. Losses at the gene ends were 0 bases for V and 3 bases for J; bases not matched to a gene: 2. Germline V gene data show CDR1 as SGDLS and CDR2 as YYNGEE. The CDR3 loop spans 14 amino acids. The CDR3 loop reads CASSVAAGGYEQYF. CDR3 DNA: TGTGCCAGCAGCGTAGCGGCGGGGGGCTACGAGCAGTACTTC.